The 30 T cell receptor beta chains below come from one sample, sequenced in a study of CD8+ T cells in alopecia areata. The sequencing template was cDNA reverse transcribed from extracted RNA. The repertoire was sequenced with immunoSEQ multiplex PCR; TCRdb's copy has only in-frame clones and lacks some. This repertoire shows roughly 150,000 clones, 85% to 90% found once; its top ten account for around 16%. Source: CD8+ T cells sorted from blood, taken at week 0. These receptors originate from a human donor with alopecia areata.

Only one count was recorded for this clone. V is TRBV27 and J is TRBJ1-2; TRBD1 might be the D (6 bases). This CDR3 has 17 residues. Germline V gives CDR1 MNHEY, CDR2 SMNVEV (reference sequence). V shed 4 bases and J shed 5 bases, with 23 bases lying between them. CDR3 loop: CASSSAGDKLLWYGYTF. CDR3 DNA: TGTGCCAGCAGTTCCGCAGGGGATAAACTACTATGGTATGGCTACACCTTC.

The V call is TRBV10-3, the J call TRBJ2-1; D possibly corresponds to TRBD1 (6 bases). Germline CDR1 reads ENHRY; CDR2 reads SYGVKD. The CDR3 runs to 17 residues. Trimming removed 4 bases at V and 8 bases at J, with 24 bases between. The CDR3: CAISGPLQGVGVYEQFF. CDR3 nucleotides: TGTGCCATCAGTGGGCCGCTACAGGGAGTGGGGGTGTATGAGCAGTTCTTC.

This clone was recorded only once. The CDR3 loop is CASRTSGQGLGYGYTF. The CDR3 bases are TGTGCCAGCAGAACATCGGGACAGGGCTTAGGATATGGCTACACCTTC. The V and J genes are TRBV27 and TRBJ1-2; 9 bases agree with TRBD1. Germline loops: CDR1 MNHEY, CDR2 SMNVEV (reference sequence). After removal of 6 bases from V and 5 bases from J, the junction contained 13 bases not matched to a gene. This CDR3 comprises 16 residues.

The CDR3 region has the DNA TGTGCCACCAGGGAGAGGACTGAGAGAAAGAACACCGGGGAGCTGTTTTTT. This codes for CATRERTERKNTGELFF. This chain connects TRBV15 to TRBJ2-2; D may be TRBD2 (5 bases). CDR1 LNHNV and CDR2 YYDKDF come from the germline V gene (reference sequence). Trimming removed 6 bases from V and 1 base from J, with 18 bases in between. The CDR3 consists of 17 residues.

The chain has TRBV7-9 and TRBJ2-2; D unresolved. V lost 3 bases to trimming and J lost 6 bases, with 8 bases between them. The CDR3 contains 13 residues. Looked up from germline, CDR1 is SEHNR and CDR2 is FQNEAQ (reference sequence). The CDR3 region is CASSFDTPGELFF. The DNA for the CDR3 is TGTGCCAGCAGCTTTGACACCCCCGGGGAGCTGTTTTTT.

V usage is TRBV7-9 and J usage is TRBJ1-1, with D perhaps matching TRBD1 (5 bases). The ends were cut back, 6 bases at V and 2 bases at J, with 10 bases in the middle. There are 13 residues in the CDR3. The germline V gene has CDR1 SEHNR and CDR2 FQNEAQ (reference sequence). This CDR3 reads CASRGRGNTEAFF. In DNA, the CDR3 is TGTGCCAGCAGGGGACGGGGAAACACTGAAGCTTTCTTT.

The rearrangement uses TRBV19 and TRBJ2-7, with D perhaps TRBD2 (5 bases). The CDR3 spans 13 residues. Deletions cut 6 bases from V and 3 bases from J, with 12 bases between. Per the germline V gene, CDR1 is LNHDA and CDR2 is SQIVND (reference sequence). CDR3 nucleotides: TGTGCCAGTAGCGATCTCCGGGACTACGAGCAGTACTTC. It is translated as CASSDLRDYEQYF.

CDR3 nucleotide sequence: TGTGCCAGCAGCTTAGTTTATGGAACGACTGAAGCTTTCTTT. Translation gives CASSLVYGTTEAFF. V usage is TRBV7-9 and J usage is TRBJ1-1; D gene uncertain. V shed 1 base and J shed 5 bases, with 11 bases lying between them. CDR3 length equals 14 residues. Germline V lookup: CDR1 SEHNR, CDR2 FQNEAQ (reference sequence).

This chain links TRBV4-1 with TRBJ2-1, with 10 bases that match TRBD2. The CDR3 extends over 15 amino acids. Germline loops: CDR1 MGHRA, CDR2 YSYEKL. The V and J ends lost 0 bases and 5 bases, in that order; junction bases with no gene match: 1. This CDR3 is CASSQDSGGHNEQFF. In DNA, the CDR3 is TGCGCCAGCAGCCAAGATAGCGGGGGGCACAATGAGCAGTTCTTC.

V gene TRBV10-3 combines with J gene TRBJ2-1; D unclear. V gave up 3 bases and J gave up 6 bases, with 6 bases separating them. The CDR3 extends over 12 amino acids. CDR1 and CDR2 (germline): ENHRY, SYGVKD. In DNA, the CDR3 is TGTGCCATCAGTGAAAACCCCAATGAGCAGTTCTTC. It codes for CAISENPNEQFF.

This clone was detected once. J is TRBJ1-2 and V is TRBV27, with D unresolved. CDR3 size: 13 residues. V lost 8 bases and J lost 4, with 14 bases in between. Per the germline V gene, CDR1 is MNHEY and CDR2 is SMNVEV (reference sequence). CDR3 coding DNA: TGTGCCAGCGGAACTCCAGGATTCTATGGCTACACCTTC. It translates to CASGTPGFYGYTF.

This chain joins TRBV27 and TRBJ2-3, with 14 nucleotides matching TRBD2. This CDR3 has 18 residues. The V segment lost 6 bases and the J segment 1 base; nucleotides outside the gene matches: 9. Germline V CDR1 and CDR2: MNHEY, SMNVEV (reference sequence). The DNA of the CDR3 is TGTGCCAGCAGCATGGGACTAGCGGGAGTGTGGGGCACAGATACGCAGTATTTT. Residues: CASSMGLAGVWGTDTQYF.

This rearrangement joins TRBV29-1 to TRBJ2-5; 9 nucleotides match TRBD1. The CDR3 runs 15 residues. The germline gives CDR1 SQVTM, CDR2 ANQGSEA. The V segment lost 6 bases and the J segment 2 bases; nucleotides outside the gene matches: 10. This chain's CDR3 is CSVERRDRVQETQYF. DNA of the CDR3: TGCAGCGTGGAGCGCCGGGACAGGGTACAAGAGACCCAGTACTTC.

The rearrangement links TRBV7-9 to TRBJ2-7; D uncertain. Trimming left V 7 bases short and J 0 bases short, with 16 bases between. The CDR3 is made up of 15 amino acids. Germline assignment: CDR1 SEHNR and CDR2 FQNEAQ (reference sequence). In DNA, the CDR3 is TGTGCCAGCAACCTCCCCGGGTCCAGCTCCTACGAGCAGTACTTC. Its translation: CASNLPGSSSYEQYF. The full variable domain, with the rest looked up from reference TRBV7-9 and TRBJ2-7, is DTGVSQNPRHKITKRGQNVTFRCDPISEHNRLYWYRQTLGQGPEFLTYFQNEAQLEKSRLLSDRFSAERPKGSFSTLEIQRTEQGDSAMYLCASNLPGSSSYEQYFGPGTRLTVT.

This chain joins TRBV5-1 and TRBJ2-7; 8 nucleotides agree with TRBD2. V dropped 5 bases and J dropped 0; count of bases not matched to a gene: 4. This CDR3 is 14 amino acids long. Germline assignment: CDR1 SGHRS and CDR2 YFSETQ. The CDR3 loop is CASSSGTSSYEQYF. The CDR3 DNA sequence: TGCGCCAGCAGTAGCGGGACGAGCTCCTACGAGCAGTACTTC. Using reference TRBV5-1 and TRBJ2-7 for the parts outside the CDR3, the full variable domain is KAGVTQTPRYLIKTRGQQVTLSCSPISGHRSVSWYQQTPGQGLQFLFEYFSETQRNKGNFPGRFSGRQFSNSRSEMNVSTLELGDSALYLCASSSGTSSYEQYFGPGTRLTVT.

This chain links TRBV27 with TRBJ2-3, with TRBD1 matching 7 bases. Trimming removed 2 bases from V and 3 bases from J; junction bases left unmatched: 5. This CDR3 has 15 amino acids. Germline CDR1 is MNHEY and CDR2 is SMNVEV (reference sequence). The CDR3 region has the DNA TGTGCCAGCAGTTTAGGAGCAGGGGGAACAGATACGCAGTATTTT. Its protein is CASSLGAGGTDTQYF.

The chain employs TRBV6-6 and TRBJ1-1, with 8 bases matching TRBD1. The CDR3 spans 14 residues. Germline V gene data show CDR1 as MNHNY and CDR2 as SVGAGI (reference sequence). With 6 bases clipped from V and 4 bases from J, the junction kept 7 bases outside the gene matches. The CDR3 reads CASSLTGGSTEAFF. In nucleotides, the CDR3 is TGTGCCAGCAGCCTTACAGGGGGGTCCACTGAAGCTTTCTTT.

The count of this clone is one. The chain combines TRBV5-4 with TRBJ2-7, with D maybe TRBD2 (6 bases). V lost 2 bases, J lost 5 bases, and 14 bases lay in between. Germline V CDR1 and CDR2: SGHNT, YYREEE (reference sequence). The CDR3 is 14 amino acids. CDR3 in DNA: TGTGCCAGCAGCTTTATCCCGGGAGAAGACGAGCAGTACTTC. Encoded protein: CASSFIPGEDEQYF.

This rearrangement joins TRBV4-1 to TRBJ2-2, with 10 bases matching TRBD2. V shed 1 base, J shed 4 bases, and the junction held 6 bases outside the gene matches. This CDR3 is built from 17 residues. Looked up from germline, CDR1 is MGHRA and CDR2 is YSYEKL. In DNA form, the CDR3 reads TGCGCCAGCAGCCAAGGGGGACTAGCGTCCTTCACCGGGGAGCTGTTTTTT. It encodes CASSQGGLASFTGELFF.

The CDR3 bases are TGCGCCAGCAGCCAAGATCCCGCTAGCGGGGGGGCGAACGGGGAGCTGTTTTTT. The encoded protein is CASSQDPASGGANGELFF. The chain is built from TRBV4-1 and TRBJ2-2, with 12 positions matching TRBD2. Germline V lookup: CDR1 MGHRA, CDR2 YSYEKL. The length of the CDR3 is 18 residues. Losses at the gene ends were 0 bases for V and 7 bases for J; bases not matched to a gene: 9.

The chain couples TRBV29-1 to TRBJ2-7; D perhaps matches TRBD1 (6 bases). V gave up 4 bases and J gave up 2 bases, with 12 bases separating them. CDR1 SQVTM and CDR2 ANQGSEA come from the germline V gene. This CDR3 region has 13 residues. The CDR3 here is CSVVLTGTYEQYF. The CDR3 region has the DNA TGCAGCGTTGTTCTTACAGGGACCTACGAGCAGTACTTC.

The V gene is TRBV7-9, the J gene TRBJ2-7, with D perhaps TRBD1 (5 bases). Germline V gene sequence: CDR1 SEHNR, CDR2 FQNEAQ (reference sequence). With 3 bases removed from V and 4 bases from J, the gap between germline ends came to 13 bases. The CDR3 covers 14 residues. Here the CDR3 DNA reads TGTGCCAGCAGCTTCTCCGGCAGGGATTACGAGCAGTACTTC. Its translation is CASSFSGRDYEQYF.

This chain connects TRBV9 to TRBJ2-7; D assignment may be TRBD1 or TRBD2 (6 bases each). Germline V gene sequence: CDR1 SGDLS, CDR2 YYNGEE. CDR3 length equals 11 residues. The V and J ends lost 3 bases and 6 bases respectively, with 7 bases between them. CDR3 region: CASSEGGEQYF. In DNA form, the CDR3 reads TGTGCCAGCAGCGAGGGGGGCGAGCAGTACTTC.

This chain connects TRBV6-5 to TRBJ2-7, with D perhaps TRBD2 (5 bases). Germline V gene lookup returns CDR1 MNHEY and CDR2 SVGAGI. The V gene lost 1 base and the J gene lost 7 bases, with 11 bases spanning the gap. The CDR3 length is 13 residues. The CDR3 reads CASSYLVEGEQYF. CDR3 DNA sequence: TGTGCCAGCAGTTACTTGGTCGAGGGTGAGCAGTACTTC.

The DNA for the CDR3 is TGTGCCAGCAGCGTAGAGGGGTCCCCTGAGCAGTTCTTC. Translating it yields CASSVEGSPEQFF. This chain joins TRBV9 and TRBJ2-1, with D maybe TRBD1 (5 bases). Trimming stripped 0 bases from V and 9 bases from J, with 10 bases between. Germline V gene data show CDR1 as SGDLS and CDR2 as YYNGEE. CDR3 length: 13 amino acids.

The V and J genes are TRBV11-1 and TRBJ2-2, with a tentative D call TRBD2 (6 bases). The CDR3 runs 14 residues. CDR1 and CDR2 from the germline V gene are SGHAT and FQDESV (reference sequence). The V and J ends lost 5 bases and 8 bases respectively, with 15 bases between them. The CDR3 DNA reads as TGTGCCAGCAGCCCCCCGGGAGCCGCGGGGGAGCTGTTTTTT. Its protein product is CASSPPGAAGELFF.

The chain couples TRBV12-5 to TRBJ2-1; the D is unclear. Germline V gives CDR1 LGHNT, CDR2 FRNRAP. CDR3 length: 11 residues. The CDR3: CANNSYNEQFF. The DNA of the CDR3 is TGTGCCAATAACTCCTACAATGAGCAGTTCTTC.

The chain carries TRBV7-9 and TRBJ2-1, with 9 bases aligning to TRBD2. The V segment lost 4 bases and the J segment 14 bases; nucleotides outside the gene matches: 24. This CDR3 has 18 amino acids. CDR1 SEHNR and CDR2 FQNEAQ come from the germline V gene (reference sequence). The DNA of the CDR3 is TGTGCCAGCAGCTCTTCCGGGACAGTGGGTCTTAGGCGGGAGGGTAAGTTCTTC. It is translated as CASSSSGTVGLRREGKFF. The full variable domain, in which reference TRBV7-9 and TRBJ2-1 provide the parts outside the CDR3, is DTGVSQNPRHKITKRGQNVTFRCDPISEHNRLYWYRQTLGQGPEFLTYFQNEAQLEKSRLLSDRFSAERPKGSFSTLEIQRTEQGDSAMYLCASSSSGTVGLRREGKFFGPGTRLTVL.

Here the CDR3 DNA reads TGTGCCTGGAGTCTAGGGGACAGGGTTTCTTATGGCTACACCTTC. This sequence encodes CAWSLGDRVSYGYTF. The rearrangement links TRBV30 to TRBJ1-2; TRBD1 agrees at 9 bases. Germline CDR1 reads GTSNPN; CDR2 reads SVGIG (reference sequence). The CDR3 contains 15 residues. Trimming cost V 2 bases and J 5 bases; bases outside gene matches: 9.

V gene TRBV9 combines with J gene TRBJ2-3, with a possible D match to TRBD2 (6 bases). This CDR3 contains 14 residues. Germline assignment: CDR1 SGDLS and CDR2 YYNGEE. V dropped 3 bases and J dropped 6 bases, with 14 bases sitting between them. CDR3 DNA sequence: TGTGCCAGCAGCGCCGGGACTTCCCCGGATACGCAGTATTTT. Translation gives CASSAGTSPDTQYF.